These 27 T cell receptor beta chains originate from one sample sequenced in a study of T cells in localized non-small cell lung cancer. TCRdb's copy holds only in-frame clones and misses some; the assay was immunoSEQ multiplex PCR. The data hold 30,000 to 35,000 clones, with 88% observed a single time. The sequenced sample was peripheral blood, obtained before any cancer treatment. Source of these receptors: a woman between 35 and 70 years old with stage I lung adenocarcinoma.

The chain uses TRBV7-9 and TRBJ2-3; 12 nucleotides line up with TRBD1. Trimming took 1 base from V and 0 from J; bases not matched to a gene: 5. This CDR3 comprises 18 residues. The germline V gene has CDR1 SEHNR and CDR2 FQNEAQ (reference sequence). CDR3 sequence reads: CASSLVGQGASSTDTQYF. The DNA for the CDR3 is TGTGCCAGCAGCTTAGTGGGACAGGGGGCGAGCAGCACAGATACGCAGTATTTT.

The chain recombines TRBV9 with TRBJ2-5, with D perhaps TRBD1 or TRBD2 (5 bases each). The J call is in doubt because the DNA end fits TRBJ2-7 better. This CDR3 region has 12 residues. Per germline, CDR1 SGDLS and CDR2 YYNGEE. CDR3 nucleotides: TGTGCCAGCAGCGTTGGGGGCTACGAGCAGTACTTC. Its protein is CASSVGGYEQYF.

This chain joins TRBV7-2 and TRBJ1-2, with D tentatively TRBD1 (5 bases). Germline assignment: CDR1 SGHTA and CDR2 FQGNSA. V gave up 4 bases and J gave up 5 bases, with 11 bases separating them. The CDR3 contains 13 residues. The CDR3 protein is CASSSGTAYGYTF. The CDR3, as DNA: TGTGCCAGCAGCTCCGGGACCGCGTATGGCTACACCTTC.

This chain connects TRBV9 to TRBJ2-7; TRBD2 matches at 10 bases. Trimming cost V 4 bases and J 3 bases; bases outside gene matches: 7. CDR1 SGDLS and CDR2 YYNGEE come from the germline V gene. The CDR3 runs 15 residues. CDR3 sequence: CASSTSPSGGYEQYF. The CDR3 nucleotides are TGTGCCAGCAGCACTAGTCCTAGCGGGGGCTACGAGCAGTACTTC. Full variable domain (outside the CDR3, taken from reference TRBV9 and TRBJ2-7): DSGVTQTPKHLITATGQRVTLRCSPRSGDLSVYWYQQSLDQGLQFLIQYYNGEERAKGNILERFSAQQFPDLHSELNLSSLELGDSALYFCASSTSPSGGYEQYFGPGTRLTVT.

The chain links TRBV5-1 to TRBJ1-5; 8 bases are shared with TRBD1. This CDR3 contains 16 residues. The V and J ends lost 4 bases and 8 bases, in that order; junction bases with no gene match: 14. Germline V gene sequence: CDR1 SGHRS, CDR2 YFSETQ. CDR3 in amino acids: CASSPGTGINLKPQHF. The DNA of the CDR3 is TGCGCCAGCAGCCCAGGGACAGGCATAAACTTAAAGCCCCAGCATTTT.

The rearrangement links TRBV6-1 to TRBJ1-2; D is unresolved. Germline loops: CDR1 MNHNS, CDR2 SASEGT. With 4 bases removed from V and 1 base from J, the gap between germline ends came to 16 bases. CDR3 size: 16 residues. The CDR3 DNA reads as TGTGCCAGCAGTGCCCTAAGGACGGAACTTAACTATGGCTACACCTTC. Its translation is CASSALRTELNYGYTF.

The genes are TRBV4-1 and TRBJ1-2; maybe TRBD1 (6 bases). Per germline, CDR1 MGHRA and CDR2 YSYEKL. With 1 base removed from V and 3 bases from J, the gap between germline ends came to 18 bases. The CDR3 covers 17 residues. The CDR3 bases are TGCGCCAGCAGCCAAGCCATGGCTTGGGGGGCTGACTATGGCTACACCTTC. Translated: CASSQAMAWGADYGYTF.

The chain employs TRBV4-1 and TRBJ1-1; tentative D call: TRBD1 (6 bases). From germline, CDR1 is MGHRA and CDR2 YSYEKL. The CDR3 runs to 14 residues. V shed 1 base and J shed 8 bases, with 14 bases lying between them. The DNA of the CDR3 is TGCGCCAGCAGCCAAGTTTCTGGTACAGGGGAAGCTTTCTTT. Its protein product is CASSQVSGTGEAFF.

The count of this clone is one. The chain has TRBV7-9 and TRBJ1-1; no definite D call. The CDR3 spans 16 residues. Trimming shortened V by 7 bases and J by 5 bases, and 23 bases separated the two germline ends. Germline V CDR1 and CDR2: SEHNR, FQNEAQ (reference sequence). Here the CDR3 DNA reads TGTGCCAGCACTCTCTCGGGCCCGGGGTCGGGGACTGAAGCTTTCTTT. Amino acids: CASTLSGPGSGTEAFF.

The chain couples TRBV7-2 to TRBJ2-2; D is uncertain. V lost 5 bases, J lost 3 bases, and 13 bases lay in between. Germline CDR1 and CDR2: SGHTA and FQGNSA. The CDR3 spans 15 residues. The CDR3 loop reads CASSTHGLDTGELFF. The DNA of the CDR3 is TGTGCCAGCAGCACCCACGGGCTAGACACCGGGGAGCTGTTTTTT.

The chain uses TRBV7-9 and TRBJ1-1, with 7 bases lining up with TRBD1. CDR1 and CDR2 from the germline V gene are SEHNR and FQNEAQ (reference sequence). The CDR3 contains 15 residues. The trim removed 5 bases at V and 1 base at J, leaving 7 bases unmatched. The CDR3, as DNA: TGTGCCAGCAGCCAAGACAGGGTCGGGAACACTGAAGCTTTCTTT. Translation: CASSQDRVGNTEAFF.

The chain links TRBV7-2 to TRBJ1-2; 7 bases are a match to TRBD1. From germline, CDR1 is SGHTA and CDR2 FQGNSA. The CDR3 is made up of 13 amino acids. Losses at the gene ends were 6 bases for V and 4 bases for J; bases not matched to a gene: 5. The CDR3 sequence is CASSLGQFYGYTF. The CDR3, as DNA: TGTGCCAGCAGTTTGGGACAGTTCTATGGCTACACCTTC.

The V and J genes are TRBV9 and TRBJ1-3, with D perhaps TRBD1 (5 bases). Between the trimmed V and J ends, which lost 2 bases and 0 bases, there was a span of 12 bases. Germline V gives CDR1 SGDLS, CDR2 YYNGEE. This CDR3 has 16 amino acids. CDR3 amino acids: CASSVQAGDSGNTIYF. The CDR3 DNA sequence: TGTGCCAGCAGCGTCCAAGCGGGGGACTCTGGAAACACCATATATTTT. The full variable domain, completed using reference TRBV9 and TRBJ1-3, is DSGVTQTPKHLITATGQRVTLRCSPRSGDLSVYWYQQSLDQGLQFLIQYYNGEERAKGNILERFSAQQFPDLHSELNLSSLELGDSALYFCASSVQAGDSGNTIYFGEGSWLTVV.

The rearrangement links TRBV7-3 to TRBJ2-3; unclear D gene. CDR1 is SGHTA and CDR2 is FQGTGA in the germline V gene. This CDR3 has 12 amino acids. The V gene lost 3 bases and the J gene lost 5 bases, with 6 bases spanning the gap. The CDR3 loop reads CASSFMGDTQYF. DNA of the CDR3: TGTGCCAGCAGCTTCATGGGAGATACGCAGTATTTT.

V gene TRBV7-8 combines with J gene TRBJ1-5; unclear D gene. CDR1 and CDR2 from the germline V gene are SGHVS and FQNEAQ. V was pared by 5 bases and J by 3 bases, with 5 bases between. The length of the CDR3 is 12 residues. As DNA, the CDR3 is TGTGCCAGCAGCAAAAACAATCAGCCCCAGCATTTT. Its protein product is CASSKNNQPQHF.

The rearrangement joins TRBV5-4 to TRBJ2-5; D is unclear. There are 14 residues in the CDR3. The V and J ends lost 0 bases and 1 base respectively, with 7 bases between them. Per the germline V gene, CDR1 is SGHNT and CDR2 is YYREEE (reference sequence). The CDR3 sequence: CASSLGQLQETQYF. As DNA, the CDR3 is TGTGCCAGCAGCTTGGGCCAGCTCCAAGAGACCCAGTACTTC.

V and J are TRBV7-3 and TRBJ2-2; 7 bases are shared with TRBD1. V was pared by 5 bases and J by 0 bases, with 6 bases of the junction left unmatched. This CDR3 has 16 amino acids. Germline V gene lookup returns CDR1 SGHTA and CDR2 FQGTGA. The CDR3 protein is CASSAGTASNTGELFF. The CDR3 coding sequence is TGTGCCAGCAGCGCAGGGACAGCTTCGAACACCGGGGAGCTGTTTTTT.

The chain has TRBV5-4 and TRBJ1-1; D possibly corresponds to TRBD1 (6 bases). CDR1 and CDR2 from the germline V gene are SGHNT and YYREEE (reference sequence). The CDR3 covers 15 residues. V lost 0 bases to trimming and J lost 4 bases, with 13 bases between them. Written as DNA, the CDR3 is TGTGCCAGCAGCTTGGAGATAGGGGGGGCCACTGAAGCTTTCTTT. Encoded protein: CASSLEIGGATEAFF.

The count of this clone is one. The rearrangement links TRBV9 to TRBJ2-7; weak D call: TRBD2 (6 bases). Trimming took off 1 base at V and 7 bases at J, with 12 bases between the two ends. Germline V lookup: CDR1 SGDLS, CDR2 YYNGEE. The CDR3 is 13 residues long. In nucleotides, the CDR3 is TGTGCCAGCAGCGTATCGGGGGAAGGAGAGCAGTACTTC. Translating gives CASSVSGEGEQYF.

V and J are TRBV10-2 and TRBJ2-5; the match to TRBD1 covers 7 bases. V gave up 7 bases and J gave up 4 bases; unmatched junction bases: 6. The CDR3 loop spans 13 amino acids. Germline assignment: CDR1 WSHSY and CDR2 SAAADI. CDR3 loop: CASISGTAETQYF. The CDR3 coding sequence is TGCGCCAGCATCTCCGGGACAGCAGAGACCCAGTACTTC.

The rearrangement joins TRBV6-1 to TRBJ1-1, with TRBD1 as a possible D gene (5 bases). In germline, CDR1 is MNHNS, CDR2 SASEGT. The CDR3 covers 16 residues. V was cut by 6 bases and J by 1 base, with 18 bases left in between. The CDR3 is CASSETLTVANTEAFF. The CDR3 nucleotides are TGTGCCAGCAGCGAAACCTTGACAGTAGCGAACACTGAAGCTTTCTTT.

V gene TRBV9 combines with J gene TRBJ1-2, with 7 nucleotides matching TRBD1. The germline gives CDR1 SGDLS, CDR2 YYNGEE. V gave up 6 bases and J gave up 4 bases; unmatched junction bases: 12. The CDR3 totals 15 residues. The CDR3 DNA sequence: TGTGCCAGCACCCATCCAAGAACAGGGGCCTATGGCTACACCTTC. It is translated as CASTHPRTGAYGYTF.

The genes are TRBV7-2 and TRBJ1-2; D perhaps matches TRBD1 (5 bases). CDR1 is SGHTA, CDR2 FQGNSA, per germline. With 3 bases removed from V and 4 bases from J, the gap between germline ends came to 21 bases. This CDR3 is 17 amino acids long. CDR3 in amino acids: CASSLGGKGREAYGYTF. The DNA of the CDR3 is TGTGCCAGCAGCTTGGGGGGAAAGGGCAGGGAGGCCTATGGCTACACCTTC.

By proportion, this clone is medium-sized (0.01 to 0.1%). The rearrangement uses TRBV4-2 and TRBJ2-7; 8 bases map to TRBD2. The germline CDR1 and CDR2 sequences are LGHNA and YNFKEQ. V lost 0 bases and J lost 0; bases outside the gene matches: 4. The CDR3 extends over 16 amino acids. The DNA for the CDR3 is TGTGCCAGCAGCCAAGACCGAGCGGGGGACTCCTACGAGCAGTACTTC. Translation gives CASSQDRAGDSYEQYF.

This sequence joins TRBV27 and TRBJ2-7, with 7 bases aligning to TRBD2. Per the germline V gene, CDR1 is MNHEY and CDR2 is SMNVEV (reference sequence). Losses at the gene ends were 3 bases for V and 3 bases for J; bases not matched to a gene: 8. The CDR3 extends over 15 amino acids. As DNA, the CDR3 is TGTGCCAGCAGTTTTGGGCTAGCGGAAGGCTACGAGCAGTACTTC. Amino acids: CASSFGLAEGYEQYF.

The CDR3 DNA sequence: TGTGCCACCAGCAGCCAAAAAAATTGGAACACTGAAGCTTTCTTT. Encoded protein: CATSSQKNWNTEAFF. The V call is TRBV15, the J call TRBJ1-1; no definite D call. Germline loops: CDR1 LNHNV, CDR2 YYDKDF (reference sequence). The CDR3 contains 15 residues. V lost 3 bases and J 1 base, leaving 12 bases between the germline ends.

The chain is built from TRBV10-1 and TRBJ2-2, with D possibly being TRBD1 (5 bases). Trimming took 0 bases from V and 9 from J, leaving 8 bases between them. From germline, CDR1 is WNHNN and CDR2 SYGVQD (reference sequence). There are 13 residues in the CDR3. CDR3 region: CASSESTARELFF. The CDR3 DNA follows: TGCGCCAGCAGTGAGTCGACAGCCCGGGAGCTGTTTTTT.